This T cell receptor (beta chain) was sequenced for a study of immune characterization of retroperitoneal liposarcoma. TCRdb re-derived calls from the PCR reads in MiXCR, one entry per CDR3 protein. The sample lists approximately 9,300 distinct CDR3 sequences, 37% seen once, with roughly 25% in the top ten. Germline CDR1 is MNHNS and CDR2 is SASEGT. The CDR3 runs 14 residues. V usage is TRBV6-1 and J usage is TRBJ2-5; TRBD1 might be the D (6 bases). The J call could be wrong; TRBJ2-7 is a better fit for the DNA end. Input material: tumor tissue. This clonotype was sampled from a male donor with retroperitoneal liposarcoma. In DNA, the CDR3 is TGTGCCAGCAGCGCAGGGGTTGTAGGCTACGAGCAGTACTTC. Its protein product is CASSAGVVGYEQYF.